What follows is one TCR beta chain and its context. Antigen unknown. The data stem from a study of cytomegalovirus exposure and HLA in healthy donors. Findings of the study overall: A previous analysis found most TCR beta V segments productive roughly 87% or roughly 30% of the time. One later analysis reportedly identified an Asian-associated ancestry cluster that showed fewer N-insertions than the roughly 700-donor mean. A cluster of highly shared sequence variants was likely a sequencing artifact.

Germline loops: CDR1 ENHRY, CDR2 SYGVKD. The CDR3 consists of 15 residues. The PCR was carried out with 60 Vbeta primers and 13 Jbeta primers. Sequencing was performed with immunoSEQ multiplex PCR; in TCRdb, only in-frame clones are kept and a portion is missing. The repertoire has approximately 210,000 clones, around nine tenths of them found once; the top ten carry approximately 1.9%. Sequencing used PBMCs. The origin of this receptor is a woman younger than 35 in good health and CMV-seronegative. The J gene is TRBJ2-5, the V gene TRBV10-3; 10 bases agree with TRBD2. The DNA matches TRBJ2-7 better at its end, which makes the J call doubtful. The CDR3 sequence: CAISDSIAGGYEQYF. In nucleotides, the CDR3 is TGTGCCATCAGTGATTCCATAGCGGGGGGCTACGAGCAGTACTTC.